The entry below describes one T cell receptor beta chain. What it recognizes is unknown. Germline CDR1 LNHDA, CDR2 SQIVND (reference sequence). This CDR3 has 14 amino acids. The V and J ends lost 3 bases and 3 bases respectively, with 11 bases between them. The Oncomine TCR Beta short-read assay was applied to DNA of cultured CD4+ T cells. Genomic DNA from cultured CD4+ T cells was extracted. TCRdb itself ran the PCR reads through MiXCR, one entry per CDR3 protein. Of some 9,700 distinct CDR3 sequences in the sample, around 67% are singletons; the top ten hold 37%. The entry originates in a study of vaccination and CD4 T cells after COVID-19. For the study at large: Every participant was given two doses of BNT162b2 or mRNA-1273 vaccine.

Treatment defined: roughly 11-day PBMC culture with coronavirus spike peptide pools or control peptides (ViraFEST assay). Study-wide results and caveats: Convalescent patients showed a median approximately 83% of reactive clones that were seen only post-vaccination.

The clonotype originates from a human donor who had recovered from COVID-19. The sequenced material came from CD4+ T cells from blood, cultured in vitro. This chain uses TRBV19 with TRBJ1-2; perhaps TRBD1 as D (6 bases). CDR3 residues: CASSIQGTDYGYTF. The CDR3 nucleotides are TGTGCCAGTAGTATCCAGGGGACGGACTATGGCTACACCTTC.